This TCR beta chain appears in the sequencing data of a study of T cells after posttransplantation cyclophosphamide. TCRdb's copy holds only in-frame clones and misses some; the assay was immunoSEQ multiplex PCR. This sample has thousands of clones; approximately 1.8% occur once, and the top ten carry 28%. Cyclophosphamide on days +3 and +4 followed busulfan-fludarabine conditioning and a marrow graft. The germline V gene encodes CDR1 SGHVS and CDR2 FQNEAQ. The V gene lost 5 bases and the J gene lost 3 bases, with 11 bases spanning the gap. The CDR3 consists of 14 residues. This sequence originates from a young adult male patient who received an allogeneic stem cell transplant from a related donor, was CMV-positive, and had no GVHD. Some T cells may have come from the graft donor. The sequenced sample was PBMCs, obtained roughly 240 days after a stem cell transplant with posttransplant cyclophosphamide. The chain uses TRBV7-8 and TRBJ1-3; the D is unclear. Written as DNA, the CDR3 is TGTGCCAGCAGCCCGGTCCATGTTGGAAACACCATATATTTT. This codes for CASSPVHVGNTIYF.